These T cell receptor beta chains were read from a single sample in a study of CD8 T cells in ankylosing spondylitis. From the 5' RACE reads, TCRdb called clonotypes with MiXCR, one entry per CDR3 protein. The data contain around 150,000 distinct CDR3 sequences, about a sixth of them singletons. The sequenced material came from blood, either unsorted or a sorted T cell fraction (not recorded which). These receptors all stem from a male donor with ankylosing spondylitis or in good health (not recorded which). Each CDR3 is given with its conserved first and last residue. A D gene is named only where the DNA matches it firmly. Only some rows state a clone size, as once, few, many or a class for expanded clones.

CASSVRNQETQYF	TGTGCCAGCAGTGTCCGGAACCAAGAGACCCAGTACTTC	TRBV28	TRBJ2-5	-	-
CASSPGLLNQPQHF	TGCGCCAGCAGCCCGGGACTGCTCAATCAGCCCCAGCATTTT	TRBV5-1	TRBJ1-5	many	-
CASRPSGPRETQYF	TGTGCCAGCAGACCCTCAGGCCCCCGGGAGACCCAGTACTTC	TRBV12-3/TRBV12-4	TRBJ2-5	many	-
CASSRTVPSYEQYF	TGTGCCAGCAGTCGGACAGTTCCTTCCTACGAGCAGTACTTC	TRBV6-1	TRBJ2-7	-	-
CASSVGLAGGTTDTQYF	TGTGCCAGCAGCGTAGGACTAGCGGGAGGGACCACAGATACGCAGTATTTT	TRBV9	TRBJ2-3	-	TRBD2
CASSPGTGFYGYTF	TGTGCCAGCAGTCCAGGGACAGGGTTCTATGGCTACACCTTC	TRBV12-3/TRBV12-4	TRBJ1-2	few	TRBD1
CASSLQQGPGGELFF	TGTGCCAGCAGCCTACAACAGGGTCCTGGCGGGGAGCTGTTTTTT	TRBV11-1	TRBJ2-2	-	-
CSARGRTFYEQYF	TGCAGTGCTAGAGGTCGAACGTTTTACGAGCAGTACTTC	TRBV20-1	TRBJ2-7	many	-
CASSSPVQGWNEQFF	TGTGCCAGCAGCTCCCCCGTCCAGGGTTGGAATGAGCAGTTCTTC	TRBV7-1	TRBJ2-1	once	-
CSAGTSGIEQYF	TGCAGCGCGGGGACTAGCGGGATTGAGCAGTACTTC	TRBV29-1	TRBJ2-7	few	TRBD2
CASRDSAGQPQHF	TGTGCCAGCAGGGACAGTGCTGGGCAGCCCCAGCATTTT	TRBV12-3/TRBV12-4	TRBJ1-5	many	-
CASSSTGRRSYEQYF	TGTGCCAGCAGTTCAACAGGGAGGAGGTCCTACGAGCAGTACTTC	TRBV27	TRBJ2-7	many	-
CASSEDRGVSEQYF	TGTGCCAGCAGCGAGGACAGGGGTGTTTCCGAGCAGTACTTC	TRBV3-1	TRBJ2-7	few	TRBD1
CASSPPERGGTNEKLFF	TGTGCCAGCTCACCACCTGAGCGAGGAGGGACTAATGAAAAACTGTTTTTT	TRBV18	TRBJ1-4	few	-
CASSSSGTQYF	TGTGCCAGCAGCAGTAGCGGGACACAGTATTTT	TRBV2	TRBJ2-3	once	TRBD2
CASSYRPSDTQYF	TGTGCCAGCAGTTACCGTCCTTCAGATACGCAGTATTTT	TRBV6-2/TRBV6-3	TRBJ2-3	many	-
CASSRDRVRAEAFF	TGTGCCAGTAGTAGGGACAGGGTAAGGGCTGAAGCTTTCTTT	TRBV19	TRBJ1-1	-	TRBD1
CASSFDPSSYEQYF	TGTGCCAGCAGCTTCGACCCAAGCTCCTACGAGCAGTACTTC	TRBV5-4	TRBJ2-7	many	-
CASIMDTYNEQFF	TGTGCCAGCATCATGGACACTTACAATGAGCAGTTCTTC	TRBV7-9	TRBJ2-1	few	-
CATRDTSGWDTDTQYF	TGTGCCACCCGTGACACTAGCGGGTGGGACACAGATACGCAGTATTTT	TRBV24-1	TRBJ2-3	many	TRBD2
CASSPGTSSSSYNEQFF	TGCGCCAGCAGCCCCGGGACTAGCAGCAGCTCCTACAATGAGCAGTTCTTC	TRBV5-1	TRBJ2-1	-	TRBD2
CAPPGTSATDTQYF	TGTGCCCCGCCCGGGACTAGCGCCACAGATACGCAGTATTTT	TRBV19	TRBJ2-3	once	TRBD2
CASSELDPTYEQYF	TGTGCCAGCAGTGAACTGGATCCGACCTACGAGCAGTACTTC	TRBV14	TRBJ2-7	-	-
CASSLATGLNEQFF	TGTGCCAGCAGTTTAGCCACAGGTCTAAATGAGCAGTTCTTC	TRBV28	TRBJ2-1	-	-
CASSLLGSGELFF	TGTGCCAGCAGTTTATTGGGGTCCGGGGAGCTGTTTTTT	TRBV12-3/TRBV12-4	TRBJ2-2	-	-
CASSQTTSGNVF	TGCGCCAGCAGCCAAACAACTAGCGGGAACGTCTTC	TRBV5-1	TRBJ2-5	-	TRBD2
CASTPWVGGELFF	TGTGCCAGCACCCCATGGGTTGGCGGGGAGCTGTTTTTT	TRBV3-1	TRBJ2-2	-	-
CASSPIFPAVSYNEQFF	TGTGCCAGCAGCCCCATCTTTCCAGCGGTCTCCTACAATGAGCAGTTCTTC	TRBV14	TRBJ2-1	-	-
CASSLPGQGSNQPQHF	TGTGCCAGCAGCCTTCCGGGACAGGGTAGCAATCAGCCCCAGCATTTT	TRBV7-8	TRBJ1-5	many	TRBD1
CSVEGARYQETQYF	TGCAGCGTTGAAGGGGCCCGGTACCAAGAGACCCAGTACTTC	TRBV29-1	TRBJ2-5	few	-
CASSPNLNSPLHF	TGTGCCAGCAGCCCAAACCTTAATTCACCCCTCCACTTT	TRBV11-2	TRBJ1-6	-	-
CASSRAGGPNSPLHF	TGCGCCAGCAGCCGGGCGGGGGGTCCCAATTCACCCCTCCACTTT	TRBV5-1	TRBJ1-6	many	-
CASSYRLQLGSAPTYEQYF	TGTGCCAGCAGTTACCGCCTTCAACTCGGTTCAGCTCCAACCTACGAGCAGTACTTC	TRBV6-5	TRBJ2-7	many	-
CASSLEGRSSYNSPLHF	TGCGCCAGCAGCTTGGAAGGACGAAGCTCCTATAATTCACCCCTCCACTTT	TRBV5-1	TRBJ1-6	many	-
CASSGASLSNQPQHF	TGTGCCAGCAGTGGGGCGTCACTGAGCAATCAGCCCCAGCATTTT	TRBV6-1	TRBJ1-5	few	-
CASSLQDRGNSPLHF	TGTGCCAGCAGCCTACAGGACAGGGGAAATTCACCCCTCCACTTT	TRBV25-1	TRBJ1-6	few	TRBD1
CSVDGGRTEAFF	TGCAGCGTTGATGGGGGTCGGACTGAAGCTTTCTTT	TRBV29-1	TRBJ1-1	many	-
CASSSGRTHNEQFF	TGTGCCAGCTCTAGCGGGAGAACCCACAATGAGCAGTTCTTC	TRBV18	TRBJ2-1	-	TRBD2
CSVVDRGSYEQYF	TGCAGCGTTGTGGACAGGGGCTCATACGAGCAGTACTTC	TRBV29-1	TRBJ2-7	many	TRBD1
CASSFGAQGRRNTQYF	TGTGCCAGCAGTTTTGGAGCCCAGGGGAGACGGAATACGCAGTATTTT	TRBV27	TRBJ2-3	many	-
CASSPGRGNEKLFF	TGTGCCAGCAGCCCCGGGCGGGGTAATGAAAAACTGTTTTTT	TRBV12-3/TRBV12-4	TRBJ1-4	many	-
CASSATGENEKLFF	TGTGCCAGCAGTGCAACAGGGGAGAATGAAAAACTGTTTTTT	TRBV28	TRBJ1-4	-	TRBD1
CASRPNTEAFF	TGTGCCAGCAGGCCGAACACTGAAGCTTTCTTT	TRBV27	TRBJ1-1	-	-
CASSPRETGKAFF	TGTGCCAGCAGCCCTAGAGAGACAGGGAAAGCTTTCTTT	TRBV7-8	TRBJ1-1	-	TRBD1
CASSDDRVDTGELFF	TGTGCCAGCAGTGATGACAGGGTGGACACCGGGGAGCTGTTTTTT	TRBV6-1	TRBJ2-2	many	TRBD1
CASSWRGNSPLHF	TGTGCCAGCAGCTGGAGGGGTAATTCACCCCTCCACTTT	TRBV5-6	TRBJ1-6	-	-
CSATSGTSGSETQYF	TGCAGTGCTACTTCCGGGACTAGCGGGAGCGAGACCCAGTACTTC	TRBV20-1	TRBJ2-5	-	TRBD2
CRLQGPRLPEDQPQHF	TGCAGATTACAGGGTCCACGGCTACCCGAGGATCAGCCCCAGCATTTT	TRBV20-1	TRBJ1-5	many	-
CASTPSRQGAFLTEAFF	TGTGCCAGCACCCCTAGTCGGCAGGGGGCTTTTCTCACTGAAGCTTTCTTT	TRBV6-6	TRBJ1-1	-	TRBD1
CASSPRQSNEKLFF	TGTGCCAGCAGCCCTAGACAGTCTAATGAAAAACTGTTTTTT	TRBV11-2	TRBJ1-4	-	-
CASSFASGRSGTQYF	TGCGCCAGCAGCTTCGCTAGCGGGAGGTCTGGGACCCAGTACTTC	TRBV5-1	TRBJ2-5	many	TRBD2
CASSLSGGLGNTIYF	TGTGCCAGCAGCTTATCTGGGGGGCTTGGAAACACCATATATTTT	TRBV7-9	TRBJ1-3	few	-
CSARDEGNEQFF	TGCAGTGCTAGAGATGAAGGCAATGAGCAGTTCTTC	TRBV20-1	TRBJ2-1	few	-
CASRPGQGGPEPQHF	TGTGCCAGCAGACCCGGACAGGGTGGTCCAGAGCCCCAGCATTTT	TRBV28	TRBJ1-5	many	TRBD1
CSVVGQGSNEQYF	TGCAGCGTTGTAGGGCAGGGGAGCAACGAGCAGTACTTC	TRBV29-1	TRBJ2-7	few	-
CATTPGLLGPTEAFF	TGTGCCACCACTCCCGGTTTGCTGGGGCCCACTGAAGCTTTCTTT	TRBV10-3	TRBJ1-1	few	-